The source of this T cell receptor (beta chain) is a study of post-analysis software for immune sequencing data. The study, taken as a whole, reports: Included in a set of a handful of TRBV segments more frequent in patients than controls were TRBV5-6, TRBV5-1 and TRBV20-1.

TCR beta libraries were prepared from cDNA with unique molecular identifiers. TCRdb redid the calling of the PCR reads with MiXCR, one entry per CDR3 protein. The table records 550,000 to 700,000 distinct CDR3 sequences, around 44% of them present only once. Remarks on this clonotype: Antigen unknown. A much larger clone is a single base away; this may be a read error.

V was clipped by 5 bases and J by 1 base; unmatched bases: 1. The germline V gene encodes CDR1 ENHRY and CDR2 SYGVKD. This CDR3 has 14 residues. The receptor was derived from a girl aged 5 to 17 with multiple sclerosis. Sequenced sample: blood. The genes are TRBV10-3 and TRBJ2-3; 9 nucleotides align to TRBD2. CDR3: CAISLAGGTDTQYF. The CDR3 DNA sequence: TGTGCCATCAGTTTAGCGGGGGGCACAGATACGCAGTATTTT.